The 23 T cell receptor beta chains below all came from one sample that was sequenced in a study of shared clonotypes between healthy human individuals (dated by TCRdb to the early 2020s). The library was prepared using the immunoSEQ multiplex PCR assay. In TCRdb, the immuneACCESS table is reduced to in-frame sequences with V and J assigned. These tables do not hold every clone; where another copy was compared, an unresolved V gene accounts for under half, and the others remain unexplained. The sample yields about 120,000 clones; roughly two thirds were counted once. The ten most abundant clones make up roughly 24% of the sample. The sequenced sample was memory CD8+ T cells sorted from blood. The cell subset or site tag for this specimen amounts to: CD45RO+ cells pooled with CCR7-negative TemRA cells. These receptors all come from a woman in her 30s in good health.

This clone was found a few times. This sequence joins TRBV27 and TRBJ1-4; tentative D call: TRBD1 (5 bases). The CDR3 is 14 amino acids. Trimming pared 8 bases from V and 5 bases from J, leaving 15 bases between. Germline V gene data show CDR1 as MNHEY and CDR2 as SMNVEV (reference sequence). The CDR3 DNA reads TGTGCCAGCGGGTACAGGAAAAGGAATGAAAAACTGTTTTTT. This encodes CASGYRKRNEKLFF.

The V gene is TRBV14, the J gene TRBJ1-6; D gene unclear. The V and J ends lost 0 bases and 6 bases respectively, with 6 bases between them. This CDR3 is 14 amino acids long. Germline-derived CDR1 and CDR2 are SGHDN and FVKESK. The CDR3: CASSQEWVNSPLHF. The CDR3 DNA is TGTGCCAGCAGCCAAGAGTGGGTTAATTCACCCCTCCACTTT. Full variable domain (remainder filled in from reference TRBV14 and TRBJ1-6): EAGVTQFPSHSVIEKGQTVTLRCDPISGHDNLYWYRRVMGKEIKFLLHFVKESKQDESGMPNNRFLAERTGGTYSTLKVQPAELEDSGVYFCASSQEWVNSPLHFGNGTRLTVT.

This chain links TRBV28 with TRBJ2-4; 8 bases align to TRBD2. The CDR3 has 17 residues. Germline trimming cut 7 bases from V and 3 bases from J; bases unmatched to any gene: 14. Germline CDR1 MDHEN, CDR2 SYDVKM. CDR3 in DNA: TGTGCCAGCACTCATACTCGGGGGGGCGAGGACAAAAACATTCAGTACTTC. Translating gives CASTHTRGGEDKNIQYF.

V is TRBV2 and J is TRBJ1-1, with 11 bases matching TRBD1. V lost 0 bases, J lost 4 bases, and 10 bases stayed unmatched. Germline V gene data show CDR1 as SNHLY and CDR2 as FYNNEI. The CDR3 contains 18 residues. Written as DNA, the CDR3 is TGTGCCAGCAGTGAAGCCGCCTCCTGGGACAGGGGGTCCACTGAAGCTTTCTTT. Its protein product is CASSEAASWDRGSTEAFF.

A few counts support this clone. The chain has TRBV10-2 and TRBJ1-5; D gene uncertain. V was shortened by 4 bases and J by 6 bases, with 7 bases between the two germline ends. This CDR3 spans 12 amino acids. Germline lookup yields CDR1 WSHSY and CDR2 SAAADI. The CDR3 region is CASSVRSQPQHF. In DNA, the CDR3 is TGCGCCAGCAGTGTTCGGTCTCAGCCCCAGCATTTT.

V usage is TRBV28 and J usage is TRBJ1-5; TRBD1 matches 7 bases. V lost 6 bases, J lost 7 bases, and 9 bases stayed unmatched. The CDR3 is 14 amino acids. CDR1 and CDR2 (germline): MDHEN, SYDVKM. The CDR3 protein is CASRGRQGGQPQHF. The CDR3 DNA reads as TGTGCCAGCAGGGGCCGACAGGGCGGACAGCCCCAGCATTTT.

The chain has TRBV5-8 and TRBJ1-5, with 9 bases that match TRBD1. The CDR3 loop spans 15 amino acids. Germline V gene lookup returns CDR1 SGHTS and CDR2 YDEGEE. V shed 4 bases and J 8 bases; nucleotides not matched to a gene: 10. CDR3 nucleotide sequence: TGTGCCAGCAGCCGCGGGACAGGGAATTTGGAGCCCCAGCATTTT. Translating it yields CASSRGTGNLEPQHF.

This clone was picked up a small number of times. V usage is TRBV4-1 and J usage is TRBJ2-7, with D perhaps matching TRBD1 or TRBD2 (5 bases each). The CDR3 contains 14 residues. The V gene's germline CDR1 is MGHRA and CDR2 YSYEKL. Trimming pared 4 bases from V and 1 base from J, leaving 11 bases between. For the CDR3, the DNA is TGCGCCAGCAGCCCCCGGGACGGTTCCTACGAGCAGTACTTC. Translated: CASSPRDGSYEQYF.

A few counts support this clone. The CDR3 protein is CASSLAGGRYNEQFF. CDR3 coding DNA: TGTGCCAGCTCGCTAGCGGGAGGAAGGTACAATGAGCAGTTCTTC. The chain combines TRBV2 with TRBJ2-1; 11 bases are shared with TRBD2. V was clipped by 8 bases and J by 4 bases; unmatched bases: 7. Per the germline V gene, CDR1 is SNHLY and CDR2 is FYNNEI. This CDR3 comprises 15 residues.

This clone was observed a few times. The chain is built from TRBV14 and TRBJ1-1; the D gene is possibly TRBD1 (6 bases). Germline V gene lookup returns CDR1 SGHDN and CDR2 FVKESK. The CDR3 loop spans 15 amino acids. V gave up 4 bases and J gave up 0 bases, with 12 bases separating them. The CDR3 loop reads CASSPDRLVNTEAFF. CDR3 coding DNA: TGTGCCAGCAGCCCCGACAGGTTGGTGAACACTGAAGCTTTCTTT.

The chain combines TRBV29-1 with TRBJ2-3; 10 bases align to TRBD2. Per germline, CDR1 SQVTM and CDR2 ANQGSEA. CDR3 length equals 17 residues. V lost 4 bases, J lost 0 bases, and 10 bases stayed unmatched. CDR3 coding DNA: TGCAGCGTTGTTGGGCTAGCGGGAGCCCCTAGCACAGATACGCAGTATTTT. Translation gives CSVVGLAGAPSTDTQYF.

Worth noting for this clone: This may be a read error, as it is one base from a much larger clone. The gene calls are TRBV6-1 and TRBJ1-5, with no clear D. The DNA end is a closer match to TRBJ2-3, so the J assignment may be wrong. This CDR3 has 15 amino acids. The V gene's germline CDR1 is MNHNS and CDR2 SASEGT. The CDR3 DNA reads TGTGCCAGCACCAATGGGCCCGAAGCCAATCAGCCCCAGTATTTT. It translates to CASTNGPEANQPQYF.

This sequence joins TRBV6-6 and TRBJ2-7; perhaps TRBD2 as D (6 bases). Germline CDR1 MNHNY, CDR2 SVGAGI (reference sequence). V was trimmed by 2 bases and J by 4 bases, leaving 9 bases between them. The CDR3 is 13 residues long. CDR3 loop: CASSYEAGYEQYF. Here the CDR3 DNA reads TGTGCCAGCAGTTACGAGGCGGGGTACGAGCAGTACTTC.

CDR3 region: CASEGGGSLVGVETQYF. The DNA for the CDR3 is TGTGCCTCCGAGGGGGGAGGGAGTCTGGTCGGAGTAGAGACCCAGTACTTC. The chain is built from TRBV25-1 and TRBJ2-5, with a tentative D call TRBD2 (7 bases). Trimming took 11 bases from V and 4 from J, leaving 29 bases between them. CDR1 MGHDK and CDR2 SYGVNS come from the germline V gene. This CDR3 comprises 17 residues.

CDR3: CASSLGAEGLGETQYF. CDR3 coding DNA: TGTGCCAGCAGTCTGGGGGCCGAGGGGTTGGGGGAGACCCAGTACTTC. J is TRBJ2-5 and V is TRBV28; D is possibly TRBD1 (6 bases). This CDR3 contains 16 residues. In germline, CDR1 is MDHEN, CDR2 SYDVKM. Between the trimmed V and J ends, which lost 5 bases and 5 bases, there was a span of 21 bases.

This CDR3 is CASSPSENNEQFF. CDR3 DNA: TGTGCCAGCAGCCCTAGCGAAAACAATGAGCAGTTCTTC. J is TRBJ2-1 and V is TRBV6-5; D may be TRBD2 (6 bases). The V end was cut by 6 bases, the J end by 5 bases, with 11 bases between. The CDR3 length is 13 residues. CDR1 and CDR2 from the germline V gene are MNHEY and SVGAGI.

The V call is TRBV2, the J call TRBJ2-7, with D perhaps matching TRBD1 or TRBD2 (6 bases each). CDR3 length equals 14 residues. CDR1 is SNHLY, CDR2 FYNNEI, per germline. V shed 3 bases and J shed 2 bases, with 11 bases lying between them. The CDR3 DNA reads as TGTGCCAGCAGTGACGGGGGCGCAGCCTACGAGCAGTACTTC. Encoded protein: CASSDGGAAYEQYF.

The V gene is TRBV9, the J gene TRBJ2-3; tentative D call: TRBD2 (5 bases). Germline CDR1 SGDLS, CDR2 YYNGEE. V was clipped by 5 bases and J by 3 bases, with 10 bases between them. The CDR3 loop spans 13 amino acids. In DNA, the CDR3 is TGTGCCAGCAGAACAATAGCGACAGATACGCAGTATTTT. This encodes CASRTIATDTQYF.

V gene TRBV27 combines with J gene TRBJ2-7; 9 bases are shared with TRBD2. V lost 0 bases, J lost 3 bases, and 3 bases stayed unmatched. CDR3 length equals 15 residues. Germline V lookup: CDR1 MNHEY, CDR2 SMNVEV (reference sequence). The CDR3 is CASSLSASGNYEQYF. For the CDR3, the DNA is TGTGCCAGCAGTTTATCGGCTAGCGGGAACTACGAGCAGTACTTC.

V is TRBV15 and J is TRBJ1-1; 12 bases match TRBD1. Trimming removed 0 bases from V and 5 bases from J; junction bases left unmatched: 10. From germline, CDR1 is LNHNV and CDR2 YYDKDF (reference sequence). The CDR3 contains 18 residues. The CDR3: CATSRELAGQGARTEAFF. As DNA, the CDR3 is TGTGCCACCAGCAGAGAACTTGCGGGACAGGGGGCTCGGACTGAAGCTTTCTTT.

The genes are TRBV7-6 and TRBJ2-7, with D uncertain. Trimming left V 5 bases short and J 3 bases short, with 14 bases between. This CDR3 has 14 residues. Looked up from germline, CDR1 is SGHVS and CDR2 is FNYEAQ. CDR3 DNA sequence: TGTGCCAGCAGCCAGGACCCGGGTGGCTACGAGCAGTACTTC. Translated, it gives CASSQDPGGYEQYF.

This clone was seen a handful of times. The J gene is TRBJ2-2, the V gene TRBV29-1, with 10 bases that match TRBD1. V was pared by 5 bases and J by 5 bases, with 11 bases of the junction left unmatched. The germline CDR1 and CDR2 sequences are SQVTM and ANQGSEA. This CDR3 has 16 amino acids. The CDR3: CSVIPADRGQTGELFF. The CDR3 bases are TGCAGCGTTATCCCTGCCGACAGGGGGCAGACCGGGGAGCTGTTTTTT.

This clone is a singleton in its sample. The rearrangement links TRBV15 to TRBJ2-7; 11 bases are shared with TRBD2. Germline trimming cut 0 bases from V and 5 bases from J; bases unmatched to any gene: 6. The V gene's germline CDR1 is LNHNV and CDR2 YYDKDF (reference sequence). CDR3 size: 16 residues. CDR3 coding DNA: TGTGCCACCAGCAGAGAGTGGGGTAGCGGGAGGGACGAGCAGTACTTC. This gives the protein CATSREWGSGRDEQYF.